There are a few counts of the clone carrying this T cell receptor (beta chain). Time point noted: sample taken at primary tumor resection. The record originates from a study of spatial heterogeneity in lung cancer. TCRdb reanalysed the 5' RACE reads using MiXCR and keeps one entry per CDR3 protein. The repertoire holds fewer than 7,000 distinct CDR3 sequences, with less than 15% as singletons. The sequence was collected from a female donor with early-stage non-small cell lung cancer. The sequenced sample was normal lung tissue next to the tumor, obtained at surgery.

The CDR3 nucleotides are TGCAGTGCTAGAGCCCCGGGGGGGCCCGGCACAGATACGCAGTATTTT. Protein product: CSARAPGGPGTDTQYF. The chain carries TRBV20-1 and TRBJ2-3; 8 bases are shared with TRBD2. The CDR3 is 16 residues long. V was pared by 1 base and J by 1 base, with 7 bases of the junction left unmatched. The germline CDR1 and CDR2 sequences are DFQATT and SNEGSKA (reference sequence).